Listed here are 13 T cell receptor beta chains from one sample, sequenced in a study of T-cell memory formation after mild COVID-19. TCRdb reanalysed the 5' RACE reads using MiXCR and keeps one entry per CDR3 protein. This sample has 400,000 or so distinct CDR3 sequences, with around 20% found just once. Sample: PBMCs or a T cell subset sorted from them (not recorded which). These receptors originate from an adult woman who had mild COVID-19 (a few samples of this study predate the infection). Cell type and time point are not known.

The CDR3 bases are TGTGCCAGCAGCGCCGTGGGGAGGGAAGAGACCCAGTACTTC. Protein: CASSAVGREETQYF. The chain carries TRBV9 and TRBJ2-5; 7 nucleotides agree with TRBD2. The V segment lost 3 bases and the J segment 3 bases; nucleotides outside the gene matches: 5. The length of the CDR3 is 14 residues. CDR1 and CDR2 from the germline V gene are SGDLS and YYNGEE.

This clonotype appeared a few times. CDR3 nucleotides: TGTGCCAGCAGCCTTGACAAGGATAATTCACCCCTCCACTTT. Protein sequence: CASSLDKDNSPLHF. The chain has TRBV7-6 and TRBJ1-6; no firm D call. The CDR3 extends over 14 amino acids. V was cut by 5 bases and J by 5 bases, with 10 bases left in between. Germline V gives CDR1 SGHVS, CDR2 FNYEAQ.

The chain combines TRBV9 with TRBJ2-7; 8 positions match TRBD1. CDR3 length equals 16 residues. Trimming at V came to 3 bases and at J to 7 bases, leaving 15 bases not matched to a gene. Germline assignment: CDR1 SGDLS and CDR2 YYNGEE. CDR3 bases: TGTGCCAGCAGCGGAGACCTAGGGACAGGATCGAGAGAGCAGTACTTC. This translates into CASSGDLGTGSREQYF.

This sequence joins TRBV7-9 and TRBJ2-1, with 11 positions matching TRBD2. The CDR3 sequence is 18 residues long. The V segment lost 2 bases and the J segment 5 bases; nucleotides outside the gene matches: 11. Germline V gives CDR1 SEHNR, CDR2 FQNEAQ (reference sequence). Written as DNA, the CDR3 is TGTGCCAGCAGCTTAAATGGACTAGCGGGCAGCGGAAACAATGAGCAGTTCTTC. Its translation: CASSLNGLAGSGNNEQFF.

This chain joins TRBV12-3 or TRBV12-4 and TRBJ1-1, with TRBD1 matching over 7 bases. The CDR3 runs 17 residues. The trim removed 7 bases at V and 4 bases at J, leaving 18 bases unmatched. The CDR3 DNA is TGTGCCAGCACTTCAGTTCGGGCAGGGGGGTGGTTCACTGAAGCTTTCTTT. As protein: CASTSVRAGGWFTEAFF.

The table lists this clonotype with a few counts. This chain connects TRBV12-3 or TRBV12-4 to TRBJ1-5; perhaps TRBD1 as D (6 bases). Trimming left V 5 bases short and J 1 base short, with 12 bases between. This CDR3 is built from 15 residues. CDR3 protein: CASSREGVSNQPQHF. The CDR3, as DNA: TGTGCCAGCAGTCGCGAGGGGGTGAGCAATCAGCCCCAGCATTTT.

V usage is TRBV5-1 and J usage is TRBJ1-6; 9 nucleotides line up with TRBD1. With 4 bases clipped from V and 11 bases from J, the junction kept 7 bases outside the gene matches. Per germline, CDR1 SGHRS and CDR2 YFSETQ. The CDR3 totals 14 residues. CDR3 in DNA: TGCGCCAGCAGCACCGGACAGGGGTCTCCACCCCTCCACTTT. Translation gives CASSTGQGSPPLHF. Complete variable domain (other parts from reference TRBV5-1 and TRBJ1-6): KAGVTQTPRYLIKTRGQQVTLSCSPISGHRSVSWYQQTPGQGLQFLFEYFSETQRNKGNFPGRFSGRQFSNSRSEMNVSTLELGDSALYLCASSTGQGSPPLHFGNGTRLTVT.

Only a few counts were recorded for this clonotype. V and J are TRBV7-2 and TRBJ2-1; D call uncertain. This CDR3 is 13 amino acids long. Trimming shortened V by 3 bases and J by 7 bases, and 10 bases separated the two germline ends. The germline V gene encodes CDR1 SGHTA and CDR2 FQGNSA. The CDR3 nucleotides are TGTGCCAGCAGCTTTCTTACGCAAAATGAGCAGTTCTTC. This gives the protein CASSFLTQNEQFF.

The chain carries TRBV9 and TRBJ1-2, with 7 bases fitting TRBD1. From germline, CDR1 is SGDLS and CDR2 YYNGEE. J gave up 7 bases and V 0 bases, and 3 bases lay outside the gene matches. The CDR3 totals 13 residues. CDR3 nucleotide sequence: TGTGCCAGCAGCGTAGAAAGGGGGCTTGGCTACACCTTC. Encoded protein: CASSVERGLGYTF.

The CDR3 spells CSARGRDIGWETQYF. The CDR3 DNA is TGCAGTGCTAGAGGCCGGGACATTGGGTGGGAGACCCAGTACTTC. The rearrangement uses TRBV20-1 and TRBJ2-5, with a tentative D call TRBD1 (6 bases). The germline V gene has CDR1 DFQATT and CDR2 SNEGSKA (reference sequence). This CDR3 comprises 15 residues. The V gene lost 1 base and the J gene lost 5 bases, with 17 bases spanning the gap.

The rearrangement uses TRBV18 and TRBJ1-2; D unclear. There are 14 residues in the CDR3. V gave up 2 bases and J gave up 4 bases, with 11 bases separating them. The germline V gene has CDR1 KGHSH and CDR2 LQKENI. The CDR3 nucleotides are TGTGCCAGCTCACCAGCTCATGAGGGCTATGGCTACACCTTC. Translating gives CASSPAHEGYGYTF.

V gene TRBV29-1 combines with J gene TRBJ2-2, with D possibly called TRBD1 or TRBD2 (5 bases each). Germline V gene data show CDR1 as SQVTM and CDR2 as ANQGSEA. The CDR3 runs to 12 residues. Deletions cut 8 bases from V and 1 base from J, with 8 bases between. CDR3 in DNA: TGCAGCCTGAGGGGGAACACCGGGGAGCTGTTTTTT. Translated, it gives CSLRGNTGELFF.

The rearrangement uses TRBV6-5 and TRBJ1-2; maybe TRBD1 (6 bases). Per germline, CDR1 MNHEY and CDR2 SVGAGI. The CDR3 has 15 amino acids. V was cut by 2 bases and J by 8 bases, with 18 bases left in between. The CDR3 loop reads CASSYSGRGARGYTF. CDR3 coding DNA: TGTGCCAGCAGTTACAGTGGACGGGGGGCGCGCGGCTACACCTTC.